This TCR beta chain originates from a study of T cell repertoires in cytomegalovirus infection. TCRdb called the reads again in MiXCR, with one record for every CDR3 protein. The sample shows 350,000 to 550,000 distinct CDR3 sequences, about a third of them seen only once. On this clonotype itself: Its antigen is as yet unknown. This may be a read error, as it is one base from a much larger clone.

Regarding the study as a whole: Summed public TCR beta family frequency identified CMV carriers bearing the relevant HLA. HLA-C-restricted, CMV-specific TCR beta clonotypes were dominant ex vivo.

Germline V CDR1 and CDR2: SGHVS, FNYEAQ. The CDR3 has 17 amino acids. Material for sequencing was PBMCs. The chain links TRBV7-6 to TRBJ2-5; no clear D. This clonotype originated in a human donor in good health (CMV status not recorded). Some clones in this sample may be carry-over from other donors' samples. Here the CDR3 reads CASSLGISIKYQETQHF. The CDR3 DNA follows: TGTGCCAGCAGCTTAGGGATAAGCATCAAGTACCAAGAGACCCAGCACTTC.